The 19 T cell receptor beta chains below were found in one sample sequenced in a study of T cells in Graves' hyperthyroidism and ophthalmopathy. RNA transcripts served as the template for amplifying TCR beta CDR3 regions. HTBI primers were employed in a first-round RT-PCR of the TCR CDR3. TCRdb ran MiXCR on the multiplex PCR reads and lists one entry per CDR3 protein. The table shows about 560,000 distinct CDR3 sequences, with 15% to 20% occurring only once. Sequencing was performed on blood. The source of these receptors is a woman aged 18-29 years with Graves' hyperthyroidism.

The rearrangement links TRBV15 to TRBJ1-1; D is perhaps TRBD1 (6 bases). Trimming stripped 3 bases from V and 7 bases from J, with 9 bases between. CDR3 length: 12 amino acids. The V gene's germline CDR1 is LNHNV and CDR2 YYDKDF (reference sequence). CDR3 residues: CATSREQGEAFF. The DNA of the CDR3 is TGTGCCACCAGCAGGGAACAGGGTGAAGCTTTCTTT.

This clonotype was picked up a small number of times. The chain is built from TRBV20-1 and TRBJ2-7; D is uncertain. Germline CDR1 DFQATT, CDR2 SNEGSKA (reference sequence). The CDR3 sequence is 11 residues long. The CDR3 reads CTSSRIDEQYF. The CDR3 bases are TGCACCAGTTCCAGAATCGACGAGCAGTACTTC.

The CDR3 bases are TGCAGTGCTAGGAGTAGCGGGAGGGAATCAGATACGCAGTATTTT. Amino acid sequence: CSARSSGRESDTQYF. The chain has TRBV20-1 and TRBJ2-3; TRBD2 matches at 11 bases. The CDR3 consists of 15 residues. Germline V gene data show CDR1 as DFQATT and CDR2 as SNEGSKA (reference sequence). Trimming removed 3 bases from V and 4 bases from J; junction bases left unmatched: 6.

In its sample, this clonotype was seen a few times. V is TRBV29-1 and J is TRBJ2-3; D remains ambiguous. The germline gives CDR1 SQVTM, CDR2 ANQGSEA. Trimming stripped 4 bases from V and 2 bases from J, with 4 bases between. This CDR3 comprises 11 residues. The CDR3 sequence is CSVGFTDTQYF. The CDR3 region has the DNA TGCAGCGTTGGATTCACAGATACGCAGTATTTT.

This clonotype was counted a few times. The J gene is TRBJ2-5, the V gene TRBV12-5; D is ambiguous. The CDR3 runs 11 residues. CDR1 is LGHNT, CDR2 FRNRAP, per germline. Trimming stripped 2 bases from V and 6 bases from J, with 4 bases between. The CDR3 reads CASGLRQTQYF. In DNA, the CDR3 is TGTGCTAGTGGTTTGCGGCAGACCCAGTACTTC.

This clonotype was counted many times. The J gene is TRBJ1-3, the V gene TRBV20-1, with D possibly being TRBD1 (5 bases). Germline CDR1 DFQATT, CDR2 SNEGSKA (reference sequence). The germline V and J ends were trimmed by 3 bases and 6 bases, with 12 bases remaining between them. CDR3 length: 13 residues. The CDR3 sequence is CSARAGKANTIYF. The CDR3 coding sequence is TGCAGTGCTAGGGCAGGGAAGGCAAACACCATATATTTT.

This clonotype was detected a few times. The V gene is TRBV6-5, the J gene TRBJ2-2; D might be TRBD2 (6 bases). The CDR3 runs 18 residues. The V gene lost 2 bases and the J gene lost 4 bases, with 20 bases spanning the gap. Germline-derived CDR1 and CDR2 are MNHEY and SVGAGI. CDR3 DNA sequence: TGTGCCAGCAGTTACATCGCGGGACCTAGGGCGGGCACCGGGGAGCTGTTTTTT. Its translation: CASSYIAGPRAGTGELFF.

About this clonotype itself: Possible read error: a much larger clone is one base away. CDR3 sequence: CASSPAGGSNSPLRF. DNA for the CDR3: TGTGCCAGCAGCCCCGCGGGAGGGAGTAATTCACCCCTCCGCTTT. The chain has TRBV7-2 and TRBJ1-6; D ambiguous. CDR1 is SGHTA and CDR2 is FQGNSA in the germline V gene. CDR3 length: 15 amino acids.

In this sample, this clonotype turned up many times. The J gene is TRBJ2-7, the V gene TRBV12-3 or TRBV12-4, with 11 bases that match TRBD1. The CDR3 extends over 16 amino acids. V lost 5 bases and J lost 6; bases outside the gene matches: 12. CDR3 nucleotide sequence: TGTGCCAGCAGTATCCGGACCGGGACAGGGGGAGGCGAGCAGTACTTC. It encodes CASSIRTGTGGGEQYF.

This clonotype was detected only a few times. This chain links TRBV12-3 or TRBV12-4 with TRBJ2-4; D is undetermined. The CDR3 sequence is 13 residues long. V lost 9 bases and J lost 9, with 18 bases in between. The CDR3 is CASMNPEKTIQYF. As DNA, the CDR3 is TGTGCCAGTATGAACCCCGAAAAGACCATTCAGTACTTC.

This clonotype occurred a few times. The chain links TRBV20-1 to TRBJ1-2; D remains unclear. Between the trimmed V and J ends, which lost 5 bases and 3 bases, there was a span of 28 bases. The CDR3 is 18 residues long. The germline V gene has CDR1 DFQATT and CDR2 SNEGSKA (reference sequence). The CDR3: CSARPISGRPNYYYGYTF. In nucleotides, the CDR3 is TGCAGTGCTCGTCCCATTTCCGGGAGACCGAACTACTACTATGGCTACACCTTC.

In this sample, this clonotype turned up once. Being one base from a much bigger clone, this may be a read error. The chain has TRBV7-3 and TRBJ2-5; D may be TRBD2 (6 bases). The V end lost 5 bases, the J end lost 9 bases, and 22 bases lay between the germline ends. The CDR3 totals 15 residues. Germline V lookup: CDR1 SGHTA, CDR2 FQGTGA. The CDR3 sequence: CASSALHEPTGAQYF. DNA for the CDR3: TGTGCCAGCAGCGCCCTCCATGAACCTACGGGGGCCCAGTACTTC.

The V call is TRBV7-9, the J call TRBJ2-1, with 11 bases fitting TRBD2. CDR3 length equals 15 residues. The germline CDR1 and CDR2 sequences are SEHNR and FQNEAQ (reference sequence). The V and J ends lost 0 bases and 12 bases, in that order; junction bases with no gene match: 7. For the CDR3, the DNA is TGTGCCAGCAGCTTAGCTAGCGGGAGGGACGACGGGCAGTTCTTC. Translated, it gives CASSLASGRDDGQFF.

This clonotype was detected many times. This sequence joins TRBV11-3 and TRBJ1-2; D is perhaps TRBD1 (5 bases). This CDR3 has 13 amino acids. Germline assignment: CDR1 SGHNT and CDR2 YENEEA. V dropped 2 bases and J dropped 4 bases, with 8 bases sitting between them. Here the CDR3 DNA reads TGTGCCAGCAGCTTAAGGGACGGCTATGGCTACACCTTC. Protein product: CASSLRDGYGYTF.

This clonotype was counted between two and nine times. The rearrangement uses TRBV6-5 and TRBJ1-5, with D unresolved. Germline V gene sequence: CDR1 MNHEY, CDR2 SVGAGI. Trimming removed 2 bases at V and 5 bases at J, with 10 bases between. This CDR3 spans 14 amino acids. The CDR3 sequence: CASSYTQSHQPQHF. CDR3 DNA: TGTGCCAGCAGTTACACTCAATCCCATCAGCCCCAGCATTTT.

This clonotype has a single count. The chain uses TRBV27 and TRBJ2-1, with unresolved D. This CDR3 has 15 residues. V lost 0 bases and J lost 2, with 8 bases in between. Looked up from germline, CDR1 is MNHEY and CDR2 is SMNVEV (reference sequence). The CDR3: CASSLSGHPYNEQFF. CDR3 nucleotide sequence: TGTGCCAGCAGTTTATCGGGTCACCCCTACAATGAGCAGTTCTTC.

This clonotype appeared a few times. The rearrangement links TRBV5-4 to TRBJ1-1; 10 bases map to TRBD1. The CDR3 consists of 14 residues. V lost 5 bases, J lost 5 bases, and 6 bases stayed unmatched. Germline CDR1 SGHNT, CDR2 YYREEE (reference sequence). CDR3 sequence reads: CASRRQGAGTEAFF. The DNA for the CDR3 is TGTGCCAGCAGAAGACAGGGGGCAGGGACTGAAGCTTTCTTT.

This clonotype has a handful of counts. This rearrangement joins TRBV4-1 to TRBJ1-3; TRBD1 might be the D (5 bases). Deletions cut 1 base from V and 4 bases from J, with 11 bases between. Germline V gene sequence: CDR1 MGHRA, CDR2 YSYEKL. The CDR3 runs 15 residues. The CDR3 here is CASSQVGGRGNTIYF. DNA for the CDR3: TGCGCCAGCAGCCAAGTTGGGGGTCGGGGAAACACCATATATTTT.

This clonotype has more than one count but fewer than ten. The chain combines TRBV3-1 with TRBJ1-2; D is perhaps TRBD1 (5 bases). CDR1 and CDR2 from the germline V gene are LGHDT and YNNKEL (reference sequence). V was trimmed by 0 bases and J by 6 bases, leaving 11 bases between them. The CDR3 has 14 residues. The CDR3 reads CASSQDRRVDGYTF. The DNA of the CDR3 is TGTGCCAGCAGCCAAGATCGCAGGGTAGATGGCTACACCTTC.